One sample yielded the 30 T cell receptor beta chains listed below, sequenced in a study of beta chain features in type 1 diabetes (dated by TCRdb to 2017 to 2018). Paper-wide results and their limitations: In all four CD4+ subsets, TCRB CDR3 length was moderately but significantly shorter in type 1 diabetes patients.

Their antigens are not known. The library was obtained by the immunoSEQ multiplex PCR assay. The entire amount of isolated RNA was reverse transcribed using the High Capacity cDNA Reverse Transcription Kit, so the sequenced TCRB transcripts were expressed ones. In TCRdb, the immuneACCESS table is reduced to in-frame sequences with V and J assigned. These tables do not hold every clone; where another copy was compared, an unresolved V gene accounts for under half, and the others remain unexplained. The sample includes under 850,000 clones, with roughly 13% observed a single time. In total, the top ten clones hold 0.02% to 0.025% of the sample. The sample was naive CD4+ T cells from blood. The cell subset or site label on this specimen signifies: true naive CD4+ T cells. The receptors were gathered from a man between 18 and 29 years old with type 1 diabetes.

This chain joins TRBV15 and TRBJ1-1; D call uncertain. Trimming took off 1 base at V and 5 bases at J, with 11 bases between the two ends. CDR3 length: 14 residues. Germline assignment: CDR1 LNHNV and CDR2 YYDKDF (reference sequence). The CDR3 protein is CATSRGSFMTEAFF. The DNA of the CDR3 is TGTGCCACCAGCAGAGGGTCCTTCATGACTGAAGCTTTCTTT.

About this clone: The sample contains more than one DNA sequence encoding this CDR3. The V call is TRBV28, the J call TRBJ2-7, with 9 bases that match TRBD1. Germline CDR1 and CDR2: MDHEN and SYDVKM. The V gene end was trimmed by 2 bases and the J gene end by 7 bases; junction bases not matched to a gene: 0. This CDR3 is 12 amino acids long. In DNA form, the CDR3 reads TGTGCCAGCAGTTTAGGGACAGGGGAGCAGTACTTC. This encodes CASSLGTGEQYF.

This clone was seen a few times. The V and J genes are TRBV7-2 and TRBJ2-3; D may be TRBD1 (6 bases). The CDR3 loop spans 15 amino acids. From germline, CDR1 is SGHTA and CDR2 FQGNSA. The ends were cut back, 5 bases at V and 4 bases at J, with 16 bases in the middle. The CDR3, as DNA: TGTGCCAGCAGCCCAATGGCAGGGGTAGCAGATACGCAGTATTTT. Its protein product is CASSPMAGVADTQYF. Full variable domain (outside the CDR3, taken from reference TRBV7-2 and TRBJ2-3): GAGVSQSPSNKVTEKGKDVELRCDPISGHTALYWYRQSLGQGLEFLIYFQGNSAPDKSGLPSDRFSAERTGGSVSTLTIQRTQQEDSAVYLCASSPMAGVADTQYFGPGTRLTVL.

This clone was found a few times. V and J are TRBV19 and TRBJ2-3; a weak D match, TRBD2 (6 bases). The germline gives CDR1 LNHDA, CDR2 SQIVND (reference sequence). The ends were cut back, 6 bases at V and 1 base at J, with 14 bases in the middle. This CDR3 contains 15 residues. The CDR3 is CASRVGGSGTDTQYF. In DNA form, the CDR3 reads TGTGCCAGTAGGGTTGGGGGGAGCGGCACAGATACGCAGTATTTT.

This rearrangement joins TRBV5-1 to TRBJ1-2; perhaps TRBD1 as D (5 bases). The germline gives CDR1 SGHRS, CDR2 YFSETQ. The V end was cut by 6 bases, the J end by 2 bases, with 17 bases between. The CDR3 covers 15 residues. As DNA, the CDR3 is TGCGCCAGCACCCCCGATCCGGGGGGGAACTATGGCTACACCTTC. Amino acids: CASTPDPGGNYGYTF.

J is TRBJ2-7 and V is TRBV2, with 9 positions matching TRBD1. Germline V gives CDR1 SNHLY, CDR2 FYNNEI. Trimming cost V 10 bases and J 1 base; bases outside gene matches: 5. This CDR3 has 13 residues. The CDR3 protein is CATTGGASYEQYF. The CDR3, as DNA: TGTGCCACCACAGGGGGCGCGTCCTACGAGCAGTACTTC.

This sequence joins TRBV29-1 and TRBJ2-7; TRBD2 aligns across 9 bases. The V gene's germline CDR1 is SQVTM and CDR2 ANQGSEA. This CDR3 comprises 14 residues. Germline trimming cut 4 bases from V and 5 bases from J; bases unmatched to any gene: 9. As DNA, the CDR3 is TGCAGCGTTGGGGTAGCGGGGGATAGTGACGAGCAGTACTTC. Amino acid sequence: CSVGVAGDSDEQYF.

This clone has a handful of counts. The V gene is TRBV28, the J gene TRBJ2-3, with D tentatively TRBD2 (6 bases). CDR3 length equals 16 residues. With 9 bases removed from V and 3 bases from J, the gap between germline ends came to 22 bases. The germline V gene has CDR1 MDHEN and CDR2 SYDVKM. The CDR3, as DNA: TGTGCCAGGTCCGGCGACCGGGGGATTGCGACAGATACGCAGTATTTT. This encodes CARSGDRGIATDTQYF.

The chain carries TRBV11-2 and TRBJ2-2; unclear D gene. This CDR3 region has 12 residues. CDR1 is SGHAT and CDR2 is FQNNGV in the germline V gene. Trimming left V 5 bases short and J 11 bases short, with 12 bases between. The CDR3 DNA reads TGTGCCAGCAGCCGCCCTTCGCAAGAGCTGTTTTTT. It yields the protein CASSRPSQELFF.

The chain couples TRBV4-1 to TRBJ1-2; a possible D gene is TRBD1 (6 bases). The germline gives CDR1 MGHRA, CDR2 YSYEKL. The CDR3 has 15 residues. Trimming pared 4 bases from V and 5 bases from J, leaving 17 bases between. CDR3 in DNA: TGCGCCAGCAGCCGAGCAGGGGTTTCAGAATATGGCTACACCTTC. The encoded protein is CASSRAGVSEYGYTF.

The rearrangement links TRBV18 to TRBJ2-1; D is ambiguous. This CDR3 has 12 residues. Germline assignment: CDR1 KGHSH and CDR2 LQKENI. The V end was cut by 6 bases, the J end by 7 bases, with 10 bases between. CDR3 bases: TGTGCCAGCTCTCTGGACGATAATGAGCAGTTCTTC. Encoded protein: CASSLDDNEQFF.

The chain combines TRBV28 with TRBJ1-6; a possible D gene is TRBD1 (6 bases). The CDR3 is 14 amino acids. Germline CDR1 reads MDHEN; CDR2 reads SYDVKM. Trimming stripped 6 bases from V and 9 bases from J, with 15 bases between. CDR3: CASSWGRGSSPLHF. CDR3 DNA: TGTGCCAGCAGCTGGGGTAGGGGGAGTTCACCCCTCCACTTT. Combining the CDR3 with reference TRBV28 and TRBJ1-6 gives the whole variable domain DVKVTQSSRYLVKRTGEKVFLECVQDMDHENMFWYRQDPGLGLRLIYFSYDVKMKEKGDIPEGYSVSREKKERFSLILESASTNQTSMYLCASSWGRGSSPLHFGNGTRLTVT.

The J gene is TRBJ1-4, the V gene TRBV28; D unresolved. The germline V and J ends were trimmed by 5 bases and 5 bases, with 9 bases remaining between them. This CDR3 contains 13 residues. CDR1 is MDHEN, CDR2 SYDVKM, per germline. CDR3 DNA: TGTGCCAGCAGTCCCGAGGGAAATGAAAAACTGTTTTTT. Translated, it gives CASSPEGNEKLFF.

With regard to this clone: The same CDR3 can be traced to other DNA sequences in this sample. The chain combines TRBV25-1 with TRBJ2-5, with 7 positions matching TRBD2. With 7 bases clipped from V and 4 bases from J, the junction kept 3 bases outside the gene matches. CDR3 size: 12 residues. Germline CDR1 reads MGHDK; CDR2 reads SYGVNS. This chain's CDR3 is CASNGGGETQYF. The DNA for the CDR3 is TGTGCCAGCAATGGCGGGGGAGAGACCCAGTACTTC.

This clone was counted a few times. The rearrangement joins TRBV10-3 to TRBJ2-2; 12 bases line up with TRBD2. The germline V gene encodes CDR1 ENHRY and CDR2 SYGVKD. V lost 6 bases and J lost 6; bases outside the gene matches: 5. The CDR3 spans 15 residues. The DNA for the CDR3 is TGTGCCATCAGCCGACTAGCGGGGGAGTCCGGGGAGCTGTTTTTT. Residues: CAISRLAGESGELFF.

Only a few counts were recorded for this clone. The genes are TRBV11-3 and TRBJ2-3, with 8 bases identical to TRBD2. The germline V gene encodes CDR1 SGHNT and CDR2 YENEEA. V shed 3 bases and J 6 bases; nucleotides not matched to a gene: 5. This CDR3 region has 14 residues. The CDR3 reads CASSFSGAMDTQYF. The DNA of the CDR3 is TGTGCCAGCAGCTTTAGCGGGGCTATGGATACGCAGTATTTT. Complete variable domain (other parts from reference TRBV11-3 and TRBJ2-3): EAGVVQSPRYKIIEKKQPVAFWCNPISGHNTLYWYLQNLGQGPELLIRYENEEAVDDSQLPKDRFSAERLKGVDSTLKIQPAELGDSAVYLCASSFSGAMDTQYFGPGTRLTVL.

The genes are TRBV25-1 and TRBJ1-6; TRBD1 matches at 7 bases. Germline V CDR1 and CDR2: MGHDK, SYGVNS. The length of the CDR3 is 14 residues. Trimming cost V 4 bases and J 9 bases; bases outside gene matches: 6. CDR3 loop: CASSAGTATSPLHF. CDR3 nucleotide sequence: TGTGCCAGCAGTGCCGGGACAGCTACTTCACCCCTCCACTTT.

This clone has a handful of counts. The chain employs TRBV7-2 and TRBJ1-5; tentatively, D is TRBD1 (5 bases). Germline CDR1 reads SGHTA; CDR2 reads FQGNSA. The V and J ends lost 2 bases and 7 bases respectively, with 18 bases between them. This CDR3 has 16 residues. The CDR3 loop is CASSLQRGAAVQPQHF. The CDR3 nucleotides read TGTGCCAGCAGCTTACAAAGGGGAGCAGCGGTGCAGCCCCAGCATTTT.

The rearrangement uses TRBV7-2 and TRBJ2-5; maybe TRBD2 (6 bases). V dropped 2 bases and J dropped 0 bases, with 19 bases sitting between them. The CDR3 sequence is 18 residues long. Germline V CDR1 and CDR2: SGHTA, FQGNSA. CDR3 nucleotide sequence: TGTGCCAGCAGCTTAAAAGGCTCCCCGGGAGTGTACCAAGAGACCCAGTACTTC. Amino acids: CASSLKGSPGVYQETQYF.

The chain recombines TRBV25-1 with TRBJ2-5; TRBD1 agrees at 10 bases. The trim removed 3 bases at V and 4 bases at J, leaving 5 bases unmatched. The CDR3 consists of 15 residues. Germline V gene data show CDR1 as MGHDK and CDR2 as SYGVNS. CDR3 DNA sequence: TGTGCCAGCAGTGAGGGACAGGGGTATCGAGAGACCCAGTACTTC. This translates into CASSEGQGYRETQYF.

The chain employs TRBV27 and TRBJ2-5, with TRBD2 as a possible D gene (7 bases). The CDR3 extends over 15 amino acids. Looked up from germline, CDR1 is MNHEY and CDR2 is SMNVEV (reference sequence). Trimming removed 1 base at V and 2 bases at J, with 11 bases between. CDR3: CASSLLGGGQETQYF. Written as DNA, the CDR3 is TGTGCCAGCAGTTTATTAGGGGGAGGGCAAGAGACCCAGTACTTC.

This clone was counted between two and nine times. The gene calls are TRBV7-3 and TRBJ2-1; 9 positions match TRBD1. The germline V gene has CDR1 SGHTA and CDR2 FQGTGA. CDR3 length: 14 residues. Losses at the gene ends were 8 bases for V and 4 bases for J; bases not matched to a gene: 6. The CDR3 loop is CASSKDRGYNEQFF. The CDR3 coding sequence is TGTGCCAGCTCTAAGGACAGGGGTTACAATGAGCAGTTCTTC.

This clone was detected only a few times. Different DNA sequences within this sample yield the same CDR3. The gene calls are TRBV10-3 and TRBJ2-5; weak D call: TRBD1 (5 bases). V was trimmed by 6 bases and J by 2 bases, leaving 10 bases between them. The CDR3 spans 13 residues. Germline V gene data show CDR1 as ENHRY and CDR2 as SYGVKD. The CDR3 nucleotides are TGTGCCATCAGCCCCCCAGGGCAAGAGACCCAGTACTTC. It specifies CAISPPGQETQYF.

The V and J genes are TRBV29-1 and TRBJ2-5, with 7 bases that match TRBD1. V lost 1 base to trimming and J lost 0 bases; unmatched junction nucleotides: 2. Germline assignment: CDR1 SQVTM and CDR2 ANQGSEA. The length of the CDR3 is 14 residues. Written as DNA, the CDR3 is TGCAGCGTTGAAGTAGGACAGGACCAAGAGACCCAGTACTTC. It encodes CSVEVGQDQETQYF.

This clone was seen only a few times. The J gene is TRBJ1-6, the V gene TRBV5-4; D not resolved. Germline lookup yields CDR1 SGHNT and CDR2 YYREEE (reference sequence). The CDR3 has 12 residues. V lost 4 bases to trimming and J lost 10 bases, with 9 bases between them. The CDR3 here is CASSNTQSPLHF. CDR3 DNA: TGTGCCAGCAGCAATACACAATCACCCCTCCACTTT.

This clone was picked up a small number of times. This rearrangement joins TRBV27 to TRBJ1-2; weak D call: TRBD1 (6 bases). This CDR3 region has 15 residues. V was trimmed by 0 bases and J by 5 bases, leaving 13 bases between them. Germline V gives CDR1 MNHEY, CDR2 SMNVEV (reference sequence). CDR3: CASSLSRGARYGYTF. The CDR3 DNA reads TGTGCCAGCAGTTTATCGAGGGGGGCCAGGTATGGCTACACCTTC.

V is TRBV10-3 and J is TRBJ2-2; TRBD2 is a possible D gene (5 bases). Looked up from germline, CDR1 is ENHRY and CDR2 is SYGVKD. The CDR3 is 14 residues long. V shed 2 bases and J shed 3 bases, with 7 bases lying between them. The DNA of the CDR3 is TGTGCCATCAGTGAGGAGAGGGACACCGGGGAGCTGTTTTTT. The encoded protein is CAISEERDTGELFF.

The gene calls are TRBV2 and TRBJ1-6; TRBD1 agrees at 7 bases. The germline gives CDR1 SNHLY, CDR2 FYNNEI. The CDR3 has 15 residues. V lost 4 bases and J lost 9; bases outside the gene matches: 9. The CDR3 DNA sequence: TGTGCCAGCAGTGTAACTCAGGGGGTTAGTTCACCCCTCCACTTT. Translated, it gives CASSVTQGVSSPLHF.

In the case of this clone: This sample includes further DNA sequences coding for the same CDR3. The CDR3 loop is CASLSYEQYF. In DNA form, the CDR3 reads TGTGCCAGTCTCTCCTACGAGCAGTACTTC. The rearrangement links TRBV2 to TRBJ2-7; D unresolved. V lost 9 bases and J lost 0, with 3 bases in between. The CDR3 has 10 amino acids. The germline CDR1 and CDR2 sequences are SNHLY and FYNNEI.

This clone was counted only a few times. The chain combines TRBV6-5 with TRBJ2-7; D may match TRBD1 or TRBD2 (5 bases each). Trimming shortened V by 0 bases and J by 0 bases, and 9 bases separated the two germline ends. The germline CDR1 and CDR2 sequences are MNHEY and SVGAGI. The CDR3 runs 15 residues. This CDR3 is CASSYSEGSSYEQYF. CDR3 DNA: TGTGCCAGCAGTTACTCAGAGGGGAGCTCCTACGAGCAGTACTTC.